This T cell receptor beta chain was captured in a study of human CD8 memory T cell subsets. Germline CDR1 reads KGHDR; CDR2 reads SFDVKD. There are 14 residues in the CDR3. About this clonotype itself: Its antigen is unidentified.

Study results and limitations: Stem-like memory and precursor exhausted T cell repertoires barely overlapped.

A UMI-labeled 5' RACE approach was the method that produced the TCR beta libraries. After re-calling the 5' RACE reads, TCRdb lists one entry per CDR3 protein, DNA absent. The sample table sets out about 5,100 distinct CDR3 sequences. V gene TRBV24-1 combines with J gene TRBJ2-2; TCRdb calls TRBD1, which cannot be checked without DNA. This sequence was found in a human donor in good health. The sequencing input was CD8+ T cells from PBMCs. CDR3 sequence reads: CATSDGTDTGELFF.